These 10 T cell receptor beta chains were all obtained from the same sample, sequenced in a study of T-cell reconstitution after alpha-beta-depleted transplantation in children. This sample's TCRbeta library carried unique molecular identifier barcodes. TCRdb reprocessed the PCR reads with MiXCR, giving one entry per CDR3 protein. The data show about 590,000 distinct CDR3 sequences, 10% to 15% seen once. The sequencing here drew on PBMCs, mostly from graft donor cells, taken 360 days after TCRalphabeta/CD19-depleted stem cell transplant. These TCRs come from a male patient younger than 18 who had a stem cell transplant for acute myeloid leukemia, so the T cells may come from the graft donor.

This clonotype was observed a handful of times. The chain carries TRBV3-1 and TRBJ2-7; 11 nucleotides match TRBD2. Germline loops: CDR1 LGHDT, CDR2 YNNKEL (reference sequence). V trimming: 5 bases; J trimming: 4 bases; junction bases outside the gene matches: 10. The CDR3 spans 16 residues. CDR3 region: CASSKPGLAASYEQYF. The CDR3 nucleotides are TGTGCCAGCAGCAAACCGGGACTAGCGGCCTCTTACGAGCAGTACTTC.

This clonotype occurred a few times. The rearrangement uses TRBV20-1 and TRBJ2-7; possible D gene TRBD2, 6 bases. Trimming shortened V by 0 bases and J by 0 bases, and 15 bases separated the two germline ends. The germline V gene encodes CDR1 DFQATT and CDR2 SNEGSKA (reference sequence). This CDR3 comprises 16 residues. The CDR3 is CSARDPSGGYSYEQYF. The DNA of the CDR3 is TGCAGTGCTAGAGATCCGTCTGGGGGGTACTCCTACGAGCAGTACTTC.

CDR3 loop: CSATRQGPHSGNTIYF. The CDR3 DNA reads as TGCAGTGCTACCCGACAGGGCCCACACTCTGGAAACACCATATATTTT. The V and J genes are TRBV20-1 and TRBJ1-3; TRBD1 aligns across 7 bases. Losses at the gene ends were 4 bases for V and 0 bases for J; bases not matched to a gene: 9. CDR1 is DFQATT and CDR2 is SNEGSKA in the germline V gene (reference sequence). The CDR3 has 16 residues.

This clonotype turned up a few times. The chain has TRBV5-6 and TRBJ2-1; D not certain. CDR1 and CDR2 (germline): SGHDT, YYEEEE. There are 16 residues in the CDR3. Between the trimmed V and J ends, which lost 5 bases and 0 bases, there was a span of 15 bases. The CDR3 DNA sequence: TGTGCCAGCAGTTCCTTTGCCCCGAGCTCCTACAATGAGCAGTTCTTC. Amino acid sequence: CASSSFAPSSYNEQFF.

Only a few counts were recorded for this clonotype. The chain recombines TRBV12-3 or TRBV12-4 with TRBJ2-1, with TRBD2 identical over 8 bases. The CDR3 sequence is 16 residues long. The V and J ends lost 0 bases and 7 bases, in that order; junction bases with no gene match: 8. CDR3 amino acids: CASSLARAGVGNEQFF. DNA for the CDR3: TGTGCCAGCAGTTTAGCGCGAGCGGGAGTAGGGAATGAGCAGTTCTTC.

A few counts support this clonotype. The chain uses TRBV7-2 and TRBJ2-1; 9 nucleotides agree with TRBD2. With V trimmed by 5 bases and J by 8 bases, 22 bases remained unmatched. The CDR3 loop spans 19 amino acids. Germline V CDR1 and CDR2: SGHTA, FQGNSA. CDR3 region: CASSVAGVRTSVQLHEQFF. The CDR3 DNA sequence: TGTGCCAGCAGCGTCGCGGGGGTTCGGACTAGCGTGCAGCTCCATGAGCAGTTCTTC.

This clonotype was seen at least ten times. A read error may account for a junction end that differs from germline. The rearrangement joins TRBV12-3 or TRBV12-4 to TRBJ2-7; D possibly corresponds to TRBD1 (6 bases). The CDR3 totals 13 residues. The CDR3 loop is CASSLGPTGEQYF. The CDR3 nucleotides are TGTGCCAGCAGCTTAGGACCCACAGGGGAGCAGTACTTC.

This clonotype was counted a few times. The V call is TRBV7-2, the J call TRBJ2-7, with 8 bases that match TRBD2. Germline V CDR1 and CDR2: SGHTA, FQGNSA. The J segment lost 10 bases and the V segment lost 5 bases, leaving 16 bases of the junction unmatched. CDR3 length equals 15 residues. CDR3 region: CASSPGTGAGEEQYF. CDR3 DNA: TGTGCCAGCAGCCCCGGAACGGGAGCGGGAGAGGAACAGTACTTC.

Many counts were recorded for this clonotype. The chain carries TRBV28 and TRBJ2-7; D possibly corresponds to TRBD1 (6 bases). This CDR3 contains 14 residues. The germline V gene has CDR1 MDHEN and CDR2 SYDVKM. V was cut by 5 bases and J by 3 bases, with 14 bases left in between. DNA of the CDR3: TGTGCCAGCAGTAAGGGACAAGTAAACTACGAGCAGTACTTC. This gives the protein CASSKGQVNYEQYF.

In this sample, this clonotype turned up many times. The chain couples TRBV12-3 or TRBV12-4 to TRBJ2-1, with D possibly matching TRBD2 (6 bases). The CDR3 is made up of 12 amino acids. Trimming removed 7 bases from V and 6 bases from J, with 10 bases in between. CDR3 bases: TGTGCCAGCACCCCCGGGGGCAATGAGCAGTTCTTC. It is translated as CASTPGGNEQFF.